This is a list of T cell receptor beta chains from one sample in a study of CD8+CD57+ T cells in acquired aplastic anemia. TCRdb re-analysed the reads in MiXCR, keeping a single row per CDR3 protein. The profile shows tens of thousands of distinct CDR3 sequences, 65% to 70% of them singletons. The sequenced sample was sorted CD4+, CD8+, or CD8+CD57+ T cells (not recorded which) from PBMCs. The receptors were sampled from a human donor in good health, serving as a control. Both conserved end residues are part of each CDR3. The order of the fields is V gene, J gene, D gene, clone size, CDR3 protein, CDR3 DNA. A D gene is named only where the DNA matches it firmly. Expanded clones are given a class, and other clones once, few, many or no size at all.

TRBV10-3	TRBJ2-1	TRBD1	.	CAITRDRGLNEQFF	TGTGCCATTACGAGGGACAGGGGGCTTAATGAGCAGTTCTTC
TRBV25-1	TRBJ2-7	TRBD2	.	CASSYARSGGAESYEQYF	TGTGCCAGCAGCTACGCGCGTAGCGGGGGGGCGGAGTCCTACGAGCAGTACTTC
TRBV29-1	TRBJ1-2	TRBD1	.	CSVEGPDRDGGYTF	TGCAGCGTTGAAGGACCGGACAGGGATGGGGGCTACACCTTC
TRBV27	TRBJ1-6	.	.	CASSPHNSPLHF	TGTGCCAGCAGTCCCCATAATTCACCCCTCCACTTT
TRBV7-9	TRBJ2-7	TRBD1	.	CASRGSLTGTYEQYF	TGTGCCAGCAGGGGCTCCCTGACAGGGACCTACGAGCAGTACTTC
TRBV15	TRBJ1-6	TRBD1	.	CATSRERDRGNSPLHF	TGTGCCACCAGCAGAGAAAGGGACAGGGGCAATTCACCCCTCCACTTT
TRBV4-2	TRBJ2-1	TRBD2	.	CASSIPGTSLWNEQFF	TGTGCCAGCAGCATTCCCGGGACTAGTCTGTGGAATGAGCAGTTCTTC
TRBV7-2	TRBJ1-5	TRBD1	.	CASSWGQVVNQPQHF	TGTGCCAGCAGCTGGGGACAGGTTGTCAATCAGCCCCAGCATTTT
TRBV11-2	TRBJ1-4	.	many	CASSLVPGTLLPDEKLFF	TGTGCCAGCAGCTTAGTCCCCGGGACACTACTTCCGGATGAAAAACTGTTTTTT
TRBV29-1	TRBJ1-2	TRBD1	.	CSVVAGGQYGYTF	TGCAGCGTTGTGGCAGGGGGTCAGTATGGCTACACCTTC
TRBV2	TRBJ1-5	TRBD1	many	CASSESTGILSQPQHF	TGTGCCAGCAGTGAATCGACAGGGATTTTAAGTCAGCCCCAGCATTTT
TRBV15	TRBJ2-7	.	.	CATSTRGSYEQYF	TGTGCCACCAGCACTAGGGGATCCTACGAGCAGTACTTC
TRBV5-1	TRBJ2-5	.	.	CASSTGQKYQETQYF	TGCGCCAGCTCAACGGGGCAGAAGTACCAAGAGACCCAGTACTTC
TRBV29-1	TRBJ1-2	.	.	CSAEEGGGYTF	TGCAGCGCTGAGGAGGGAGGCGGCTACACCTTC
TRBV9	TRBJ1-2	.	few	CASSTGTALYGYTF	TGTGCCAGCAGCACCGGGACCGCTCTCTATGGCTACACCTTC
TRBV9	TRBJ2-5	.	.	CASSYSSRETQYF	TGTGCCAGCAGCTATAGTTCGCGGGAGACCCAGTACTTC
TRBV7-6	TRBJ2-2	.	.	CASSSRETGELFF	TGTGCCAGCAGCTCCAGGGAGACCGGGGAGCTGTTTTTT
TRBV7-6	TRBJ1-2	.	.	CASSLARGAGLSDGYTF	TGTGCCAGCAGCTTAGCAAGGGGGGCAGGGTTATCGGATGGCTACACCTTC
TRBV7-2	TRBJ1-2	.	few	CASSLGANYGYTF	TGTGCCAGCAGCTTGGGGGCTAACTATGGCTACACCTTC
TRBV19	TRBJ2-2	.	.	CASRLHSGELFF	TGTGCCAGTCGATTGCATTCCGGGGAGCTGTTTTTT
TRBV19	TRBJ2-5	.	.	CASHVSGGLQETQYF	TGTGCCAGTCACGTTTCCGGGGGCCTCCAAGAGACCCAGTACTTC
TRBV5-1	TRBJ2-7	.	.	CASSLLPGLFSYEQYF	TGCGCCAGCAGCTTATTACCGGGACTCTTCTCCTACGAGCAGTACTTC
TRBV7-6	TRBJ2-2	.	medium-sized	CASSLVVSTGELFF	TGTGCCAGCAGCTTAGTAGTGTCCACCGGGGAGCTGTTTTTT
TRBV10-3	TRBJ1-2	.	.	CAISEEDLGGYTF	TGTGCCATCAGTGAGGAGGACCTCGGGGGCTACACCTTC
TRBV20-1	TRBJ1-1	.	.	CSATGGYTEAFF	TGCAGTGCTACGGGCGGTTACACTGAAGCTTTCTTT
TRBV29-1	TRBJ1-1	.	.	CSVVRAQPEAFF	TGCAGCGTTGTAAGGGCACAACCTGAAGCTTTCTTT
TRBV12-3/TRBV12-4	TRBJ1-2	TRBD1	.	CASSSTGRYGYTF	TGTGCCAGCAGTTCGACAGGGAGGTATGGCTACACCTTC
TRBV11-2	TRBJ1-6	.	many	CASSLGTPRGQAYYSPLHF	TGTGCCAGCAGCTTAGGGACCCCCAGGGGCCAGGCCTATTATTCACCCCTCCACTTT
TRBV11-2	TRBJ2-3	.	many	CASSFLPDTQYF	TGTGCCAGCAGCTTTCTGCCAGATACGCAGTATTTT
TRBV25-1	TRBJ2-3	.	.	CARFLRRRYF	TGTGCCAGGTTCCTACGACGACGGTATTTT
TRBV2	TRBJ1-2	TRBD1	.	CASSGTGDGYTF	TGTGCCAGCTCCGGGACAGGGGATGGCTACACCTTC
TRBV5-6	TRBJ1-5	.	.	CASSLLGGQPQHF	TGTGCCAGCAGCTTGTTAGGCGGTCAGCCCCAGCATTTC
TRBV15	TRBJ2-7	.	.	CATSSQSSYEQYF	TGTGCCACCAGTAGCCAAAGCTCCTACGAGCAGTACTTC
TRBV11-1	TRBJ1-2	TRBD1	.	CASSLSQDRANYGYTF	TGTGCCAGCAGCTTATCCCAGGACAGGGCCAACTATGGCTACACCTTC
TRBV11-2	TRBJ2-7	.	.	CASSGGGGSGSYEQYF	TGTGCCAGCAGCGGGGGTGGTGGTAGCGGATCCTACGAGCAGTACTTC
TRBV6-9	TRBJ2-1	TRBD2	.	CASSHRLAGYVFVYSGQFF	TGTGCCAGTAGTCATAGACTAGCGGGGTACGTTTTTGTTTACAGTGGGCAGTTCTTC
TRBV15	TRBJ2-7	.	.	CATSKNTGWYEQYF	TGTGCCACCAGCAAAAATACGGGATGGTACGAGCAGTACTTC
TRBV6-4	TRBJ2-1	TRBD1	many	CASSDTQGVFF	TGTGCCAGCAGTGACACTCAGGGGGTGTTCTTC
TRBV29-1	TRBJ2-1	.	once	CSVDEVGAEQFF	TGCAGCGTTGATGAGGTGGGCGCTGAGCAGTTCTTC
TRBV9	TRBJ2-3	.	.	CASSVRDTQYF	TGTGCCAGCAGCGTAAGAGATACGCAGTATTTT